This is a list of T cell receptor beta chains from one sample in a study of cytomegalovirus exposure and HLA in healthy donors. Method: immunoSEQ multiplex PCR; TCRdb's copy keeps in-frame clones and lacks some. This table has some 170,000 clones, about 81% appearing once. The sequenced sample consisted of PBMCs. These TCRs come from a woman aged 18-30 years in good health and CMV-seronegative. Both conserved end residues are part of each CDR3. Each record gives: J gene, D gene, V gene, CDR3 length, clone size, CDR3 protein, CDR3 DNA. The D gene is left open where the match is weak. Clone size, where shown, is once, few, many, or a class for clones that have expanded.

j_gene: TRBJ2-7; d_gene: NA; v_gene: TRBV5-1; len: 13; abundance: NA; CDR3aa: CASSLQGPYEQYF; CDR3nt: TGCGCCAGCAGCTTGCAGGGCCCCTACGAGCAGTACTTC
j_gene: TRBJ1-1; d_gene: TRBD1; v_gene: TRBV7-8; len: 17; abundance: NA; CDR3aa: CASSKLGQGARSTEAFF; CDR3nt: TGTGCCAGCAGCAAACTAGGACAGGGGGCGCGTAGCACTGAAGCTTTCTTT
j_gene: TRBJ1-2; d_gene: NA; v_gene: TRBV5-5; len: 16; abundance: NA; CDR3aa: CASSIFSGQLSYGYTF; CDR3nt: TGTGCCAGCAGCATTTTTTCGGGACAACTATCTTATGGCTACACCTTC
j_gene: TRBJ1-1; d_gene: NA; v_gene: TRBV30; len: 11; abundance: NA; CDR3aa: CASPRYTEAFF; CDR3nt: TGTGCCTCTCCTCGTTACACTGAAGCTTTCTTT
j_gene: TRBJ2-1; d_gene: NA; v_gene: TRBV28; len: 15; abundance: NA; CDR3aa: CASSWAGQRYNEQFF; CDR3nt: TGTGCCAGCAGTTGGGCCGGACAGCGTTACAATGAGCAGTTCTTC
j_gene: TRBJ2-7; d_gene: NA; v_gene: TRBV4-1; len: 15; abundance: NA; CDR3aa: CASSQEMGRAYEQYF; CDR3nt: TGCGCCAGCAGCCAAGAGATGGGCAGAGCCTACGAGCAGTACTTC
j_gene: TRBJ2-7; d_gene: NA; v_gene: TRBV28; len: 11; abundance: NA; CDR3aa: CASSFSYEQYF; CDR3nt: TGTGCCAGCAGTTTCTCGTACGAGCAGTACTTC
j_gene: TRBJ2-3; d_gene: NA; v_gene: TRBV15; len: 17; abundance: NA; CDR3aa: CATSPRRLGPAGDTQYF; CDR3nt: TGTGCCACCAGCCCCAGGCGATTAGGACCAGCGGGAGATACGCAGTATTTT
j_gene: TRBJ1-2; d_gene: NA; v_gene: TRBV19; len: 12; abundance: NA; CDR3aa: CASSVGVGGYTF; CDR3nt: TGTGCCAGTAGTGTCGGGGTCGGGGGCTACACCTTC
j_gene: TRBJ1-1; d_gene: TRBD1; v_gene: TRBV6-6; len: 14; abundance: NA; CDR3aa: CASSYGGQGPEAFF; CDR3nt: TGTGCCAGCAGTTACGGTGGACAGGGCCCTGAAGCTTTCTTT
j_gene: TRBJ2-1; d_gene: NA; v_gene: TRBV30; len: 15; abundance: NA; CDR3aa: CAWSAGRRLYNEQFF; CDR3nt: TGTGCCTGGAGTGCCGGACGGAGGTTATACAATGAGCAGTTCTTC
j_gene: TRBJ2-3; d_gene: TRBD1; v_gene: TRBV19; len: 13; abundance: once; CDR3aa: CASRGQGTDTQYF; CDR3nt: TGTGCCAGTCGAGGACAGGGAACAGATACGCAGTATTTT
j_gene: TRBJ2-7; d_gene: NA; v_gene: TRBV11-1; len: 14; abundance: many; CDR3aa: CASSLTTGRYEQYF; CDR3nt: TGTGCCAGCAGCTTAACTACAGGACGCTACGAGCAGTACTTC
j_gene: TRBJ1-2; d_gene: NA; v_gene: TRBV7-9; len: 15; abundance: NA; CDR3aa: CASSLARDVRGGYTF; CDR3nt: TGTGCCAGCAGCCTCGCCCGGGACGTGCGGGGTGGCTACACCTTC
j_gene: TRBJ1-1; d_gene: NA; v_gene: TRBV5-1; len: 14; abundance: NA; CDR3aa: CASSWGTTNTEAFF; CDR3nt: TGCGCCAGCAGCTGGGGGACAACTAACACTGAAGCTTTCTTT
j_gene: TRBJ2-3; d_gene: NA; v_gene: TRBV28; len: 14; abundance: NA; CDR3aa: CASSLLGGTDTQYF; CDR3nt: TGTGCCAGCAGTTTACTAGGGGGCACAGATACGCAGTATTTT
j_gene: TRBJ2-3; d_gene: NA; v_gene: TRBV4-1; len: 14; abundance: NA; CDR3aa: CASRPRGQTDTQYF; CDR3nt: TGCGCCAGCAGGCCGCGGGGGCAGACAGATACGCAGTATTTT
j_gene: TRBJ1-2; d_gene: NA; v_gene: TRBV14; len: 14; abundance: NA; CDR3aa: CASSQDSGILGYTF; CDR3nt: TGTGCCAGCAGCCAAGACTCAGGGATTCTCGGCTACACCTTC
j_gene: TRBJ1-1; d_gene: NA; v_gene: TRBV11-1; len: 14; abundance: NA; CDR3aa: CASSLLAGGTEAFF; CDR3nt: TGTGCCAGCAGCTTATTAGCCGGTGGCACTGAAGCTTTCTTT
j_gene: TRBJ2-3; d_gene: NA; v_gene: TRBV27; len: 15; abundance: NA; CDR3aa: CASSPGPKLTDTQYF; CDR3nt: TGTGCCAGCAGCCCTGGGCCCAAACTCACAGATACGCAGTATTTT
j_gene: TRBJ2-7; d_gene: TRBD1; v_gene: TRBV28; len: 17; abundance: once; CDR3aa: CASSLSWTGVRTYEQYF; CDR3nt: TGTGCCAGCAGTTTATCATGGACAGGGGTGAGAACCTACGAGCAGTACTTC
j_gene: TRBJ1-4; d_gene: NA; v_gene: TRBV7-8; len: 14; abundance: NA; CDR3aa: CASSWGGEGEKLFF; CDR3nt: TGTGCCAGCAGCTGGGGAGGGGAAGGGGAAAAACTGTTTTTT